The next 3 T cell receptor beta chains were all read from a single sample in a study of glioma-infiltrating T cells after dendritic cell vaccination. Some clones are missing from TCRdb's copy, which holds only in-frame ones; the method was immunoSEQ multiplex PCR. The sample has 75,000 to 95,000 clones, 81% seen once. Time point of the sample: after dendritic cell vaccination, including at tumor progression/relapse. The material sequenced was blood, taken after dendritic cell vaccination. Receptors originate from a human donor with glioblastoma.

The chain joins TRBV30 to TRBJ1-2, with 8 bases aligning to TRBD1. CDR1 and CDR2 (germline): GTSNPN, SVGIG (reference sequence). The CDR3 is 17 amino acids. Trimming at V came to 0 bases and at J to 2 bases, leaving 11 bases not matched to a gene. CDR3 nucleotide sequence: TGTGCCTGGAGTGTACGGTCAGGGGGCATTCTAAACTATGGCTACACCTTC. It specifies CAWSVRSGGILNYGYTF.

The V gene is TRBV19, the J gene TRBJ2-7, with 10 bases lining up with TRBD1. Germline V gene sequence: CDR1 LNHDA, CDR2 SQIVND (reference sequence). This CDR3 is 16 amino acids long. V lost 4 bases and J lost 3; bases outside the gene matches: 9. The CDR3 DNA reads as TGTGCCAGTAGTAACGGAAAGACAGGGGGCATCTACGAGCAGTACTTC. Protein: CASSNGKTGGIYEQYF.

The V gene is TRBV6-1, the J gene TRBJ1-6, with unresolved D. Trimming took 8 bases from V and 5 from J, leaving 10 bases between them. The CDR3 contains 13 residues. Looked up from germline, CDR1 is MNHNS and CDR2 is SASEGT. This CDR3 is CASVGWDNSPLHF. The CDR3 region has the DNA TGTGCCAGCGTCGGGTGGGATAATTCACCCCTCCACTTT.